This T cell receptor beta chain was found in a study of CD8+ T cells in alopecia areata. Whole-study results and caveats: Normal scalp showed lower clonality than lesional scalp, especially alopecia totalis/universalis. Scalp sequencing also captures normal skin's resident alphabeta T cells.

This clone was counted between two and nine times. Its antigen is as yet unknown. The CDR3 is 14 residues long. In germline, CDR1 is SGHTA, CDR2 FQGNSA. V lost 4 bases to trimming and J lost 4 bases, with 12 bases between them. RNA extraction and reverse transcription yielded cDNA as sequencing template. TCRdb's copy holds only in-frame clones and misses some; the assay was immunoSEQ multiplex PCR. The top ten hold roughly 0.79% of the sample, which has around 98,000 clones, nearly 45% seen once. The clonotype comes from a human donor with alopecia areata. This chain uses TRBV7-2 with TRBJ2-3; TRBD2 might be the D (5 bases). Sequenced material: CD4+ T cells sorted from blood. In DNA, the CDR3 is TGTGCCAGCAGCTCCCCTCCCGGGGCAGATACGCAGTATTTT. It translates to CASSSPPGADTQYF. Full variable domain (remainder filled in from reference TRBV7-2 and TRBJ2-3): GAGVSQSPSNKVTEKGKDVELRCDPISGHTALYWYRQSLGQGLEFLIYFQGNSAPDKSGLPSDRFSAERTGGSVSTLTIQRTQQEDSAVYLCASSSPPGADTQYFGPGTRLTVL.